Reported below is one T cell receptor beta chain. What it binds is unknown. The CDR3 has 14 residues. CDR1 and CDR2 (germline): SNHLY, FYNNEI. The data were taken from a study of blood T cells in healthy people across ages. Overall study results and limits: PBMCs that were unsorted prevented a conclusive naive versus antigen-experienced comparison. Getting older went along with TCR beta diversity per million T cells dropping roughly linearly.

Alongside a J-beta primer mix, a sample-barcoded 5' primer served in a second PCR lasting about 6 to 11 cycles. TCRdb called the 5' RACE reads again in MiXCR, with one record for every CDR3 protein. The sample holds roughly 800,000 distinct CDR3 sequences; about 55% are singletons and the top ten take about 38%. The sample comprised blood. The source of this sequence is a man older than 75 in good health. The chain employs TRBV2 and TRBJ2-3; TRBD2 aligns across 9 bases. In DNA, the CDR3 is TGTGCGTCGGGCGGGAGGGCGACAACAGATACGCAGTATTTT. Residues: CASGGRATTDTQYF.